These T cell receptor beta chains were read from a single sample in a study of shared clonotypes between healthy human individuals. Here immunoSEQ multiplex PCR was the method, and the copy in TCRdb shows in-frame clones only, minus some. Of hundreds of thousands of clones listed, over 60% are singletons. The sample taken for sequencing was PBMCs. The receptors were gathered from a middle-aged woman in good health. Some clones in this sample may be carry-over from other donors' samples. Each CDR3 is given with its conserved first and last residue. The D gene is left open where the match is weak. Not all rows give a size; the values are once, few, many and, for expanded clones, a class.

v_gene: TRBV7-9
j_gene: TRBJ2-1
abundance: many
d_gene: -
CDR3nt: TGTGCCAGCAGCTTATCCTTCGGAGACAATGAGCAGTTCTTC
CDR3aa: CASSLSFGDNEQFF

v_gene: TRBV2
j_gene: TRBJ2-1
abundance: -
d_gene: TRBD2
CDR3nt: TGTGCCAGCAGTGAAATGGGACTAGCGACGATATACAATGAGCAGTTCTTC
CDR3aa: CASSEMGLATIYNEQFF

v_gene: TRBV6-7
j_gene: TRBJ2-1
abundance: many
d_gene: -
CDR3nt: TGTGCCAGCAGTTACTCGGGCGTTGGCCGAGAATCCAATGAGCAGTTCTTC
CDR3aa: CASSYSGVGRESNEQFF

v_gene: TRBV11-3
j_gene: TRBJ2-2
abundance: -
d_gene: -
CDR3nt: TGTGCCAGCAGCCTGGACAGCGACCTTAACACCGGGGAGCTGTTTTTT
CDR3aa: CASSLDSDLNTGELFF

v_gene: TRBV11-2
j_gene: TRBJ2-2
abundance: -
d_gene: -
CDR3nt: TGTGCCAGCAGCCGTCAGTGGGGAAACACCGGGGAGCTGTTTTTT
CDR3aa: CASSRQWGNTGELFF

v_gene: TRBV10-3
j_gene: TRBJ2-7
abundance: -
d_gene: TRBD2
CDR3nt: TGTGCCATCAACGGCGGGAGGTCCTACGAGCAGTACTTC
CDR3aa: CAINGGRSYEQYF

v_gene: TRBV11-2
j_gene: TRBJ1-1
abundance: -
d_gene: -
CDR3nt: TGTGCCAGCAGCTACGGGATTAACACTGAAGCTTTCTTT
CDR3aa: CASSYGINTEAFF

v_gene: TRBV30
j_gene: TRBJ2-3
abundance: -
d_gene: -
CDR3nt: TGTGCCTGGAGTGTACTAGTAACAGATACGCAGTATTTT
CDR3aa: CAWSVLVTDTQYF

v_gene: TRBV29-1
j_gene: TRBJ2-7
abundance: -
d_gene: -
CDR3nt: TGCAGCGTTGTGGACTTACACTACGAGCAGTACTTC
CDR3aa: CSVVDLHYEQYF

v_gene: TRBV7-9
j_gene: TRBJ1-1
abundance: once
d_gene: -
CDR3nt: TGTGCCAGCAGCCCCCTCAGGGACTTGAACACTGAAGCTTTCTTT
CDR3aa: CASSPLRDLNTEAFF

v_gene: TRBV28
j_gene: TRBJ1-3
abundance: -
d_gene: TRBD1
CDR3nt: TGTGCCAGCAGACCACCGGGACAGAGAAGGGCCACCATATATTTT
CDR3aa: CASRPPGQRRATIYF

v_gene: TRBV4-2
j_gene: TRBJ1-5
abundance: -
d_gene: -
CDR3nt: TGTGCCAGCAGCCAAGATAGCGCTCCCCTTAACAATCAGCCCCAGCATTTT
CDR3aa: CASSQDSAPLNNQPQHF

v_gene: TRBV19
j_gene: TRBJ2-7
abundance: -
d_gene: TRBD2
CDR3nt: TGTGCCAGTAGCGGACTAGCGGCCTACGAGCAGTACTTC
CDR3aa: CASSGLAAYEQYF

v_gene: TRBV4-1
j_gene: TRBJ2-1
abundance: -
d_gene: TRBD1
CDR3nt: TGCGCCAGCAGCCGCCCAGGGGGATCTGGTTTCTTC
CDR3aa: CASSRPGGSGFF

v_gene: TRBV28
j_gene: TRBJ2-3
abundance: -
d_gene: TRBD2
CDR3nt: TGTGCCAGCAGTTTTATTCCCGGACGCAAGCGGGAGGGGCACACAGATACGCAGTATTTT
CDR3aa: CASSFIPGRKREGHTDTQYF

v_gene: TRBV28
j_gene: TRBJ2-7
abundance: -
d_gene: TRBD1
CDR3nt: TGTGCCAGCAGAAACTCAGGGGGCATGGGATACGAGCAGTACTTC
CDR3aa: CASRNSGGMGYEQYF